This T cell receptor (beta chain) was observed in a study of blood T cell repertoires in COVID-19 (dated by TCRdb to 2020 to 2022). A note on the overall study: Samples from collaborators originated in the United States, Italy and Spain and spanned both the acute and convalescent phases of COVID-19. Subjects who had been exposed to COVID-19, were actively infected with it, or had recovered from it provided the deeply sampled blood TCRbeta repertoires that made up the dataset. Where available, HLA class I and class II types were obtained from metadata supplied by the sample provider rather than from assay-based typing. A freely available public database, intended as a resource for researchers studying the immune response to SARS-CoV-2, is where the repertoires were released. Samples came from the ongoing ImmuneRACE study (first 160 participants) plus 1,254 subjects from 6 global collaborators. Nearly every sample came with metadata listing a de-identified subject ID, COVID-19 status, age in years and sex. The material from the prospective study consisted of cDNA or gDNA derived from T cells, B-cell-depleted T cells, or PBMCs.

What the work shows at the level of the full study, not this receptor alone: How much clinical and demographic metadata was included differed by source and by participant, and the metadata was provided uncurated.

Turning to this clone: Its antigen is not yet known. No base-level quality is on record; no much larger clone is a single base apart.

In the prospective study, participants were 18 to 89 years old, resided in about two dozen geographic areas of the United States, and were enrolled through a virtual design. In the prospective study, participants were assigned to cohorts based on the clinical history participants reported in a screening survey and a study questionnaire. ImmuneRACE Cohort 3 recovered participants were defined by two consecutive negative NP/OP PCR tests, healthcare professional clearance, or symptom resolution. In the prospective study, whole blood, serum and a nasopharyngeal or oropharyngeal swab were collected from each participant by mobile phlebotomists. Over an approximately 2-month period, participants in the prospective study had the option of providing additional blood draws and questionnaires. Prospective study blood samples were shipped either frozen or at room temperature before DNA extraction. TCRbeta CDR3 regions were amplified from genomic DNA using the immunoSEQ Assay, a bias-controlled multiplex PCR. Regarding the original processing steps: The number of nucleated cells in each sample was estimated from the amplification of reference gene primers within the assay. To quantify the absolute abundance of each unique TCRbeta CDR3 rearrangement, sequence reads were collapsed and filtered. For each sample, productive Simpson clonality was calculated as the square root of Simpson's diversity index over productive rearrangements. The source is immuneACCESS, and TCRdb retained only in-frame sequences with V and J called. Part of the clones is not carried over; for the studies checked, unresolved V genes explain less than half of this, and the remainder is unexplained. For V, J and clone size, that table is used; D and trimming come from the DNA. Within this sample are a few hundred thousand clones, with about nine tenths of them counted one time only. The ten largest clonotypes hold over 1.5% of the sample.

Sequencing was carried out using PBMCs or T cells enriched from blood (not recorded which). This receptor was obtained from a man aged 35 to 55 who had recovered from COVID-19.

The CDR3 region: CASSLLDGGAGQETQYF. The nucleotide sequence reads TGTGCCAGCAGCTTATTGGACGGGGGGGCCGGGCAAGAGACCCAGTACTTC. The sequence is built from TRBV7-2 and TRBJ2-5; 8 junctional bases match TRBD2. At the junction V is shortened by 2 bases and J by 2 bases; bases outside the gene matches: 10. CDR1 and CDR2, looked up from the germline V gene, are SGHTA and FQGNSA. The CDR3 covers 17 residues, taking in both the cysteine and the phenylalanine. Solely the CDR3 DNA is kept, with 51 bases framed from the first base.